One sample yielded the 21 T cell receptor beta chains listed below, sequenced in a study of cytomegalovirus exposure and HLA in healthy donors. Vbeta (60) and Jbeta (13) primers were used in the PCR. The protocol was immunoSEQ multiplex PCR, while the TCRdb copy is restricted to in-frame clones and leaves out a portion. The table lists roughly 200,000 clones, approximately 80% of them singletons. The sequencing sample was made of PBMCs. Receptors were obtained from a man aged 25-45 years in good health and CMV-seronegative.

The V call is TRBV5-1, the J call TRBJ2-7; D may be TRBD1 (6 bases). In germline, CDR1 is SGHRS, CDR2 YFSETQ. The CDR3 consists of 14 residues. Trimming shortened V by 4 bases and J by 0 bases, and 11 bases separated the two germline ends. The CDR3 DNA sequence: TGCGCCAGCAGCCTGACAGGTAACTCCTACGAGCAGTACTTC. Encoded protein: CASSLTGNSYEQYF.

The V and J genes are TRBV27 and TRBJ2-1, with D tentatively TRBD1 (8 bases). Trimming cost V 6 bases and J 8 bases, with 17 bases left between them. CDR3 size: 14 residues. Germline lookup yields CDR1 MNHEY and CDR2 SMNVEV (reference sequence). The CDR3 here is CASSYSTGGDEQFF. DNA for the CDR3: TGTGCCAGCAGCTACTCAACAGGGGGGGATGAGCAGTTCTTC.

The chain is built from TRBV27 and TRBJ2-5; TRBD1 agrees at 9 bases. The germline V gene encodes CDR1 MNHEY and CDR2 SMNVEV (reference sequence). With V trimmed by 5 bases and J by 6 bases, 13 bases remained unmatched. The CDR3 runs 16 residues. The CDR3 is CASSPQGARVEKTQYF. The CDR3 DNA is TGTGCCAGCAGTCCACAGGGGGCGCGCGTCGAAAAGACCCAGTACTTC.

The J gene is TRBJ1-2, the V gene TRBV6-5; the match to TRBD1 covers 8 bases. The CDR3 length is 15 residues. Germline V gene sequence: CDR1 MNHEY, CDR2 SVGAGI. J gave up 8 bases and V 0 bases, and 8 bases lay outside the gene matches. The CDR3 coding sequence is TGTGCCAGCAGTTACTCTCGCTACAGGGGGGGAGGCTACACCTTC. As protein: CASSYSRYRGGGYTF.

This clone was detected once. The chain couples TRBV7-3 to TRBJ2-1; TRBD1 aligns across 9 bases. This CDR3 contains 16 residues. CDR1 is SGHTA, CDR2 FQGTGA, per germline. The ends lost 1 base at V and 5 bases at J; junction bases unmatched: 6. The CDR3 bases are TGTGCCAGCAGCTTAATCGGGGACAGGGTAAACAATGAGCAGTTCTTC. It is translated as CASSLIGDRVNNEQFF.

This clone occurred a few times. This chain uses TRBV11-1 with TRBJ2-6; D call uncertain. Germline V gene data show CDR1 as SGHAT and CDR2 as FQDESV (reference sequence). The CDR3 loop spans 15 amino acids. The V gene lost 3 bases and the J gene lost 4 bases, with 10 bases spanning the gap. CDR3 nucleotide sequence: TGTGCCAGCAGCTTGGTGGTAGCCGGGGCCAACGTCCTGACTTTC. Translation gives CASSLVVAGANVLTF.

The chain joins TRBV7-2 to TRBJ1-1; D unresolved. There are 13 residues in the CDR3. V was shortened by 1 base and J by 0 bases, with 3 bases between the two germline ends. Germline values: CDR1 SGHTA, CDR2 FQGNSA. In DNA form, the CDR3 reads TGTGCCAGCAGCTTAGACATGAACACTGAAGCTTTCTTT. Translated, it gives CASSLDMNTEAFF.

The sample holds a few counts of this clone. The chain carries TRBV4-1 and TRBJ1-6, with D tentatively TRBD1 (6 bases). In germline, CDR1 is MGHRA, CDR2 YSYEKL. The V end was cut by 2 bases, the J end by 15 bases, with 23 bases between. The CDR3 covers 16 residues. This CDR3 reads CASSQTLIRGPILLHF. The CDR3 region has the DNA TGCGCCAGCAGCCAAACACTAATCAGGGGTCCTATTCTCCTCCACTTT.

This chain uses TRBV5-6 with TRBJ2-5; TRBD2 aligns across 8 bases. The better agreement between TRBJ2-7 and the DNA end casts doubt on the J call. This CDR3 has 17 residues. Germline values: CDR1 SGHDT, CDR2 YYEEEE. For the CDR3, the DNA is TGTGCCAGCAGCTTGGCCCGGGGGGGGGTAATTGAGCACGAGCAGTACTTC. Encoded protein: CASSLARGGVIEHEQYF.

In this sample, this clone turned up a few times. The chain recombines TRBV28 with TRBJ2-1; 9 bases fit TRBD1. CDR3 length equals 15 residues. J gave up 4 bases and V 4 bases, and 5 bases lay outside the gene matches. Germline V CDR1 and CDR2: MDHEN, SYDVKM. The CDR3 DNA reads as TGTGCCAGCAGTTCAGGACAGGGGTGGTACAATGAGCAGTTCTTC. It translates to CASSSGQGWYNEQFF. Drawing the rest from reference TRBV28 and TRBJ2-1, the complete variable domain is DVKVTQSSRYLVKRTGEKVFLECVQDMDHENMFWYRQDPGLGLRLIYFSYDVKMKEKGDIPEGYSVSREKKERFSLILESASTNQTSMYLCASSSGQGWYNEQFFGPGTRLTVL.

V is TRBV5-4 and J is TRBJ2-5; unclear D gene. The CDR3 consists of 13 residues. The germline gives CDR1 SGHNT, CDR2 YYREEE (reference sequence). Trimming took 0 bases from V and 1 from J, leaving 4 bases between them. The CDR3 DNA is TGTGCCAGCAGCTTGGGGGCCCAAGAGACCCAGTACTTC. Protein: CASSLGAQETQYF.

The chain recombines TRBV2 with TRBJ1-2; 7 bases fit TRBD1. Germline trimming cut 4 bases from V and 8 bases from J; bases unmatched to any gene: 7. This CDR3 has 13 amino acids. The germline CDR1 and CDR2 sequences are SNHLY and FYNNEI. The CDR3 DNA reads TGTGCCAGCAGTGGTGACAGGGTGCGCGGCTACACCTTC. Its protein product is CASSGDRVRGYTF.

J is TRBJ1-3 and V is TRBV20-1; D is unresolved. Germline CDR1 is DFQATT and CDR2 is SNEGSKA (reference sequence). The CDR3 is 11 amino acids. Trimming took 6 bases from V and 0 from J, leaving 3 bases between them. For the CDR3, the DNA is TGCAGTGCCCGCTCTGGAAACACCATATATTTT. Its protein is CSARSGNTIYF.

The chain couples TRBV7-6 to TRBJ2-2; 11 bases line up with TRBD2. Per the germline V gene, CDR1 is SGHVS and CDR2 is FNYEAQ. Losses at the gene ends were 5 bases for V and 1 base for J; bases not matched to a gene: 3. CDR3 length: 16 amino acids. CDR3: CASSPGLAGNTGELFF. DNA for the CDR3: TGTGCCAGCAGCCCTGGACTAGCGGGGAACACCGGGGAGCTGTTTTTT.

The chain has TRBV28 and TRBJ2-5; maybe TRBD2 (8 bases). Germline lookup yields CDR1 MDHEN and CDR2 SYDVKM. V was shortened by 6 bases and J by 6 bases, with 26 bases between the two germline ends. The CDR3 consists of 17 residues. The DNA of the CDR3 is TGTGCCAGCAGCGAAACCCCGGGACTAGGGGGCTTAAAGACCCAGTACTTC. Translated, it gives CASSETPGLGGLKTQYF.

The rearrangement joins TRBV4-1 to TRBJ2-7, with 9 nucleotides matching TRBD1. Germline V gene data show CDR1 as MGHRA and CDR2 as YSYEKL. V lost 4 bases and J lost 6; bases outside the gene matches: 10. The CDR3 loop spans 15 amino acids. CDR3 sequence reads: CASSPHRQGDGEQYF. The CDR3 DNA reads TGCGCCAGCAGCCCCCACCGACAGGGGGACGGCGAGCAGTACTTC.

About this clone: The junction and the germline gene differ at one end; a read error may be behind it. The chain couples TRBV4-2 to TRBJ2-7; TRBD1 matches 7 bases. Germline lookup yields CDR1 LGHNA and CDR2 YNFKEQ. The CDR3 consists of 16 residues. CDR3 loop: CAGSQVGQGVLYEQYF. In DNA, the CDR3 is TGTGCCGGCAGCCAAGTTGGCCAGGGGGTGTTATACGAGCAGTACTTC.

The genes are TRBV6-5 and TRBJ2-1; D perhaps matches TRBD2 (6 bases). The length of the CDR3 is 16 residues. CDR1 and CDR2 from the germline V gene are MNHEY and SVGAGI. V dropped 0 bases and J dropped 3 bases, with 12 bases sitting between them. This CDR3 reads CASSYSPETSYNEQFF. Here the CDR3 DNA reads TGTGCCAGCAGTTACTCGCCCGAGACTAGCTACAATGAGCAGTTCTTC.

This clone has a single count. This sequence joins TRBV2 and TRBJ2-5, with TRBD1 matching over 9 bases. Germline lookup yields CDR1 SNHLY and CDR2 FYNNEI. The length of the CDR3 is 13 residues. The junction had 1 base not matched to a gene; V was cut back by 3 bases and J by 5 bases. The CDR3 reads CASSETGGETQYF. CDR3 DNA: TGTGCCAGCAGTGAGACAGGGGGGGAGACCCAGTACTTC.

The genes are TRBV6-5 and TRBJ1-1; the D gene is possibly TRBD1 (6 bases). There are 13 residues in the CDR3. V lost 2 bases and J lost 5, with 9 bases in between. CDR1 is MNHEY, CDR2 SVGAGI, per germline. The CDR3 loop is CASSYITGTEAFF. The CDR3 region has the DNA TGTGCCAGCAGTTACATAACAGGGACTGAAGCTTTCTTT.

This clone was observed once. V usage is TRBV5-1 and J usage is TRBJ2-3; 9 bases align to TRBD2. The V and J ends lost 4 bases and 1 base, in that order; junction bases with no gene match: 1. Germline V CDR1 and CDR2: SGHRS, YFSETQ. The CDR3 runs to 14 residues. CDR3 sequence (DNA): TGCGCCAGCAGCCGCGGGGGGGGCACAGATACGCAGTATTTT. Its protein product is CASSRGGGTDTQYF.